This passage covers 13 T cell receptor beta chains from one sample sequenced in a study of shared clonotypes between healthy human individuals. Naive CD8 isolation took CD45RO-negative cells positively selected for CCR7 and excluded terminally differentiated effector memory CD45RA+ cells. Sequencing was performed with immunoSEQ multiplex PCR; in TCRdb, only in-frame clones are kept and a portion is missing. The sample holds about 800,000 clones; 96% are singletons and the top ten take about 0.22%. Source material: naive CD8+ T cells sorted from blood. The receptors were sampled from a man aged 25-45 years in good health.

The gene calls are TRBV2 and TRBJ2-7; TRBD2 matches at 9 bases. With 6 bases clipped from V and 4 bases from J, the junction kept 10 bases outside the gene matches. The CDR3 is 15 residues long. Germline CDR1 SNHLY, CDR2 FYNNEI. DNA of the CDR3: TGTGCCAGCAGGGTTAGCGGGAGTAGGTCGTACGAGCAGTACTTC. It encodes CASRVSGSRSYEQYF.

This chain joins TRBV5-4 and TRBJ2-7; D perhaps matches TRBD2 (6 bases). The CDR3 totals 15 residues. V was pared by 0 bases and J by 2 bases, with 12 bases between. Germline values: CDR1 SGHNT, CDR2 YYREEE (reference sequence). The CDR3 sequence: CASSLVGRGTYEQYF. For the CDR3, the DNA is TGTGCCAGCAGCTTGGTGGGACGGGGGACCTACGAGCAGTACTTC.

This clone was recorded once. CDR3 sequence: CASSSWTRTVTEAFF. The CDR3 bases are TGTGCCAGCAGCTCTTGGACAAGAACAGTCACTGAAGCTTTCTTT. The gene calls are TRBV7-9 and TRBJ1-1; TRBD1 is a possible D gene (5 bases). The CDR3 runs to 15 residues. V was shortened by 4 bases and J by 4 bases, with 16 bases between the two germline ends. Germline loops: CDR1 SEHNR, CDR2 FQNEAQ (reference sequence).

V is TRBV13 and J is TRBJ2-5; 9 bases are shared with TRBD1. After removal of 5 bases from V and 3 bases from J, the junction contained 7 bases not matched to a gene. Germline V gene lookup returns CDR1 PRHDT and CDR2 FYEKMQ (reference sequence). The CDR3 contains 15 residues. The CDR3 sequence is CASSASGTGKETQYF. The DNA of the CDR3 is TGTGCCAGCAGCGCCTCCGGGACAGGGAAAGAGACCCAGTACTTC. Using reference TRBV13 and TRBJ2-5 for the parts outside the CDR3, the full variable domain is AAGVIQSPRHLIKEKRETATLKCYPIPRHDTVYWYQQGPGQDPQFLISFYEKMQSDKGSIPDRFSAQQFSDYHSELNMSSLELGDSALYFCASSASGTGKETQYFGPGTRLLVL.

V usage is TRBV2 and J usage is TRBJ2-2; 11 bases match TRBD2. This CDR3 has 16 residues. Germline CDR1 reads SNHLY; CDR2 reads FYNNEI. Trimming at V came to 6 bases and at J to 5 bases, leaving 8 bases not matched to a gene. CDR3 nucleotide sequence: TGTGCCAGCAGACTAAGACTAGCGGGAAGTACCGGGGAGCTGTTTTTT. The encoded protein is CASRLRLAGSTGELFF.

The chain is built from TRBV7-8 and TRBJ2-2; no definite D call. V lost 3 bases and J 0 bases, leaving 11 bases between the germline ends. Germline CDR1 SGHVS, CDR2 FQNEAQ. This CDR3 has 16 amino acids. CDR3 DNA: TGTGCCAGCAGCTTCCGACATCCTCCGAACACCGGGGAGCTGTTTTTT. As protein: CASSFRHPPNTGELFF.

V usage is TRBV5-1 and J usage is TRBJ1-4; D unresolved. Germline V gene data show CDR1 as SGHRS and CDR2 as YFSETQ. Trimming took off 0 bases at V and 0 bases at J, with 9 bases between the two ends. CDR3 size: 16 residues. In DNA form, the CDR3 reads TGCGCCAGCAGCTTGGCTGGCAGCGCAACTAATGAAAAACTGTTTTTT. Translated, it gives CASSLAGSATNEKLFF.

This clone was counted between two and nine times. Other DNA sequences in the same sample also yield this CDR3. The rearrangement uses TRBV5-1 and TRBJ1-2, with TRBD1 identical over 10 bases. Looked up from germline, CDR1 is SGHRS and CDR2 is YFSETQ. V was pared by 0 bases and J by 3 bases, with 2 bases of the junction left unmatched. The CDR3 has 15 residues. The CDR3 protein is CASSLGQGADYGYTF. CDR3 nucleotides: TGCGCCAGCAGCTTGGGACAGGGGGCAGACTATGGCTACACCTTC.

The chain couples TRBV4-1 to TRBJ2-4; perhaps TRBD2 as D (5 bases). This CDR3 is 16 amino acids long. Germline values: CDR1 MGHRA, CDR2 YSYEKL. V was trimmed by 0 bases and J by 2 bases, leaving 11 bases between them. This CDR3 is CASSQEGGSTKNIQYF. The CDR3 coding sequence is TGCGCCAGCAGCCAAGAAGGTGGGAGTACCAAAAACATTCAGTACTTC.

This chain connects TRBV5-4 to TRBJ2-7; perhaps TRBD2 as D (6 bases). This CDR3 spans 12 amino acids. CDR1 and CDR2 from the germline V gene are SGHNT and YYREEE (reference sequence). CDR3 residues: CAAGQATYEQYF. The CDR3 DNA follows: TGTGCTGCGGGGCAGGCGACCTACGAGCAGTACTTC.

The chain couples TRBV11-2 to TRBJ2-1, with 8 bases matching TRBD2. The V and J ends lost 3 bases and 4 bases, in that order; junction bases with no gene match: 8. Germline assignment: CDR1 SGHAT and CDR2 FQNNGV. This CDR3 has 16 residues. This chain's CDR3 is CASSFTPGLVYNEQFF. The CDR3 DNA reads as TGTGCCAGCAGCTTTACCCCGGGACTAGTTTACAATGAGCAGTTCTTC.

The CDR3 loop is CASRSYGDRGQRGYEAFF. The CDR3 DNA is TGTGCAAGTCGCTCCTATGGGGACAGGGGGCAAAGGGGATATGAGGCTTTCTTT. The V call is TRBV12-2, the J call TRBJ1-1; TRBD1 reflects the table's D call only, with no check against the DNA. TRBV12-2 is assigned pseudogene status. The CDR3 extends over 18 amino acids.

The chain recombines TRBV7-6 with TRBJ2-7; weak D call: TRBD2 (7 bases). Germline CDR1 and CDR2: SGHVS and FNYEAQ. Trimming removed 5 bases from V and 5 bases from J, with 19 bases in between. This CDR3 region has 15 residues. Written as DNA, the CDR3 is TGTGCCAGCAGCGACCGGGACACCCGGGGGGACGAGCAGTACTTC. This translates into CASSDRDTRGDEQYF.